The 14 T cell receptor beta chains in this list originate from one sample, sequenced in a study of early T cells in non-severe SARS-CoV-2 infection. Each CDR3 protein gets one entry after TCRdb re-called the 5' RACE reads with MiXCR. The sample yields 30,000 to 40,000 distinct CDR3 sequences, approximately 6% seen once. Sequencing input: whole blood. The receptors come from an adult who was a healthcare worker with PCR-confirmed SARS-CoV-2 infection or an uninfected control (not recorded which).

In its sample, this clonotype ranks as medium-sized. V usage is TRBV20-1 and J usage is TRBJ1-1; D is undetermined. Deletions cut 3 bases from V and 5 bases from J, with 10 bases between. CDR3 length: 12 amino acids. Germline CDR1 reads DFQATT; CDR2 reads SNEGSKA (reference sequence). This CDR3 is CSASGVVTEAFF. The CDR3 DNA is TGCAGTGCTAGTGGAGTGGTAACTGAAGCTTTCTTT.

The chain has TRBV20-1 and TRBJ2-2; D unclear. The V and J ends lost 0 bases and 4 bases respectively, with 12 bases between them. The CDR3 is 15 residues long. Germline CDR1 reads DFQATT; CDR2 reads SNEGSKA (reference sequence). CDR3 protein: CSARERTIPTGELFF. The CDR3 nucleotides read TGCAGTGCTAGAGAACGCACCATACCCACCGGGGAGCTGTTTTTT.

There are many counts of this clonotype. The V call is TRBV7-8, the J call TRBJ2-7, with 10 bases matching TRBD1. Per germline, CDR1 SGHVS and CDR2 FQNEAQ. V dropped 5 bases and J dropped 7; count of bases not matched to a gene: 11. The CDR3 has 15 residues. The CDR3 here is CASSATGTGVIEQYF. The CDR3 DNA reads TGTGCCAGCAGCGCGACCGGGACAGGGGTAATAGAGCAGTACTTC.

This clonotype was picked up a small number of times. The chain links TRBV4-3 to TRBJ2-1, with D perhaps matching TRBD2 (5 bases). V was trimmed by 1 base and J by 0 bases, leaving 10 bases between them. This CDR3 has 16 residues. Germline values: CDR1 LGHNA, CDR2 YSLEER. CDR3 loop: CASSQGSGSSYNEQFF. The CDR3 DNA reads as TGCGCCAGCAGCCAAGGATCGGGGAGCTCCTACAATGAGCAGTTCTTC.

This clonotype occurred a few times. The chain is built from TRBV19 and TRBJ2-1; 7 bases are shared with TRBD2. In germline, CDR1 is LNHDA, CDR2 SQIVND (reference sequence). The V and J ends lost 6 bases and 3 bases, in that order; junction bases with no gene match: 8. This CDR3 region has 15 residues. The CDR3 loop reads CASRSTSLNYNEQFF. DNA for the CDR3: TGTGCCAGTAGGTCGACTAGCCTAAACTACAATGAGCAGTTCTTC.

The J gene is TRBJ1-6, the V gene TRBV12-3 or TRBV12-4; 7 positions agree with TRBD1. J gave up 7 bases and V 1 base, and 1 base lay outside the gene matches. The CDR3 contains 14 residues. CDR3 amino acids: CASSLGGGNSPLHF. CDR3 DNA: TGTGCCAGCAGTTTAGGAGGGGGCAATTCACCCCTCCACTTT.

The genes are TRBV7-3 and TRBJ2-2, with D perhaps TRBD2 (5 bases). Germline lookup yields CDR1 SGHTA and CDR2 FQGTGA. This CDR3 has 14 amino acids. Deletions cut 4 bases from V and 4 bases from J, with 10 bases between. Here the CDR3 reads CASSSGLSTGELFF. The CDR3 coding sequence is TGTGCCAGCAGCTCCGGACTTTCCACCGGGGAGCTGTTTTTT.

This clonotype came up a few times. The chain recombines TRBV6-6 with TRBJ1-5, with D uncertain. Germline V gene lookup returns CDR1 MNHNY and CDR2 SVGAGI (reference sequence). The germline V and J ends were trimmed by 0 bases and 0 bases, with 9 bases remaining between them. This CDR3 comprises 16 residues. CDR3 amino acids: CASSYSIRDSNQPQHF. As DNA, the CDR3 is TGTGCCAGCAGTTACTCGATTAGGGATAGCAATCAGCCCCAGCATTTT.

This clonotype was picked up a small number of times. The CDR3, as DNA: TGTGCCAGCAGTTTGCAGGAGGGGAATCAGCCCCAGCATTTT. Translation: CASSLQEGNQPQHF. This chain connects TRBV12-3 or TRBV12-4 to TRBJ1-5; maybe TRBD1 (5 bases). The CDR3 sequence is 14 residues long. V was clipped by 3 bases and J by 4 bases, with 10 bases between them.

This clonotype was counted ten times or more. This chain links TRBV28 with TRBJ1-6, with D unclear. V was shortened by 5 bases and J by 7 bases, with 9 bases between the two germline ends. Looked up from germline, CDR1 is MDHEN and CDR2 is SYDVKM. The CDR3 has 13 residues. Here the CDR3 reads CASSEDGNSPLHF. The CDR3, as DNA: TGTGCCAGCAGTGAGGACGGGAATTCACCCCTCCACTTT.

This clonotype was observed at least ten times. The chain is built from TRBV18 and TRBJ2-1; D remains unclear. This CDR3 has 14 residues. Germline CDR1 KGHSH, CDR2 LQKENI. With 3 bases removed from V and 1 base from J, the gap between germline ends came to 7 bases. Here the CDR3 DNA reads TGTGCCAGCTCACCCAGTGGATCCTACAATGAGCAGTTCTTC. Translated, it gives CASSPSGSYNEQFF.

This clonotype was detected only a few times. The chain couples TRBV4-2 to TRBJ2-1, with TRBD2 identical over 9 bases. CDR1 LGHNA and CDR2 YNFKEQ come from the germline V gene. CDR3 length: 17 residues. The V segment lost 2 bases and the J segment 4 bases; nucleotides outside the gene matches: 9. CDR3 sequence (DNA): TGTGCCAGCAGCCAAAACACCGGGACTAGCAGTTACAATGAGCAGTTCTTC. Translation: CASSQNTGTSSYNEQFF.

This clonotype was observed many times. The V and J genes are TRBV12-3 or TRBV12-4 and TRBJ1-2; 8 bases line up with TRBD1. J lost 8 bases, V lost 3 bases, and 2 bases had no gene match. The CDR3 length is 12 residues. In DNA form, the CDR3 reads TGTGCCAGCAGTTTCGGGACAGGAGGCTACACCTTC. This encodes CASSFGTGGYTF.

This clonotype was seen repeatedly, ten times or more. The V call is TRBV12-3 or TRBV12-4, the J call TRBJ1-2, with 7 bases fitting TRBD1. V was pared by 5 bases and J by 8 bases, with 8 bases of the junction left unmatched. The CDR3 has 13 amino acids. The chain's CDR3 is CASSRDRAVGYTF. Written as DNA, the CDR3 is TGTGCCAGCAGTCGAGACAGGGCTGTGGGCTACACCTTC.